This TCR beta chain derives from a study of shared clonotypes between healthy human individuals. Whole-study results and caveats: Clonotype sharing among donors, it was expected, would be affected by sequencing depth.

The method was immunoSEQ multiplex PCR; TCRdb's version includes in-frame clones alone and lacks a portion of them. The sample gives more than 550,000 clones, approximately 77% of which show up once; around 1.7% is in the top ten. Comments on this clone: The antigen is unknown.

Germline lookup yields CDR1 DFQATT and CDR2 SNEGSKA (reference sequence). The CDR3 loop spans 11 amino acids. V was clipped by 4 bases and J by 8 bases, with 9 bases between them. This clonotype was obtained from a young woman in good health. The chain employs TRBV20-1 and TRBJ2-1; D is uncertain. Sequenced material: memory CD4+ T cells sorted from blood. Subset noted: CD45RA-negative fraction. The CDR3 DNA reads TGCAGTGCTAAAGAGTGGGATGAGCAGTTCTTC. It encodes CSAKEWDEQFF.